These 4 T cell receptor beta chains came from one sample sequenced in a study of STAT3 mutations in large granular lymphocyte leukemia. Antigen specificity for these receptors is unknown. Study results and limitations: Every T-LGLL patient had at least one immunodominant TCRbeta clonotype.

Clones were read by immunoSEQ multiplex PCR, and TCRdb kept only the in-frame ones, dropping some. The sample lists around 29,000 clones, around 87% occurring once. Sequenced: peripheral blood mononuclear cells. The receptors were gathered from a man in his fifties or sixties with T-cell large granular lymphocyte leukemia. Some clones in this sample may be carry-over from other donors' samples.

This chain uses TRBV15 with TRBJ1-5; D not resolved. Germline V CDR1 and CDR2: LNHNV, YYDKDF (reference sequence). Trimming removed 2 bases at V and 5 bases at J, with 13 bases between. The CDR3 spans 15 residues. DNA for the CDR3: TGTGCCACCAGCAGAACGAGGGCCGGAGATCAGCCCCAGCATTTT. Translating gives CATSRTRAGDQPQHF.

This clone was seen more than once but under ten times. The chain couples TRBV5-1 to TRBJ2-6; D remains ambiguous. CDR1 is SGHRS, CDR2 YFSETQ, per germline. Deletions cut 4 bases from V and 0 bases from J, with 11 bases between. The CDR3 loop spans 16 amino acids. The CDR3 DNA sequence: TGCGCCAGCAGCCTACAATGGAGCTCTGGGGCCAACGTCCTGACTTTC. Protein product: CASSLQWSSGANVLTF.

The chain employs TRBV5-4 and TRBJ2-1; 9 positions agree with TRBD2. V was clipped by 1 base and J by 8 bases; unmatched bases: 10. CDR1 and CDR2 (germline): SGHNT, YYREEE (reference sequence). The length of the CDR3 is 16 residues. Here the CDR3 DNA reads TGTGCCAGCAGCTTGCCCCTTAGCGGGAGCCGGGATGAGCAGTTCTTC. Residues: CASSLPLSGSRDEQFF.

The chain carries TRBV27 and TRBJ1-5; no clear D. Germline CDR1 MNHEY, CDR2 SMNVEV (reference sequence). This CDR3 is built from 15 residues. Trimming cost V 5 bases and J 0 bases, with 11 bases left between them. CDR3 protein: CASSPLWVSNQPQHF. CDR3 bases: TGTGCCAGCAGTCCCCTGTGGGTTAGCAATCAGCCCCAGCATTTT.